The 8 T cell receptor beta chains listed next were all sequenced from one sample in a study of control samples from healthy donors and cancer patients. Generated by immunoSEQ multiplex PCR, the TCRdb table keeps only in-frame clones and is missing some. The table shows about 80,000 clones, with roughly 90% occurring only once. Material: blood. These receptors came from a man in his fifties in good health.

The J gene is TRBJ1-4, the V gene TRBV11-3, with D uncertain. V lost 5 bases and J 5 bases, leaving 9 bases between the germline ends. The CDR3 sequence is 13 residues long. CDR1 and CDR2 (germline): SGHNT, YENEEA. CDR3 in amino acids: CASSEGTNEKLFF. CDR3 bases: TGTGCCAGCAGCGAAGGAACCAATGAAAAACTGTTTTTT.

V is TRBV15 and J is TRBJ2-1, with 9 bases lining up with TRBD1. The ends lost 5 bases at V and 5 bases at J; junction bases unmatched: 7. This CDR3 is built from 15 residues. Germline-derived CDR1 and CDR2 are LNHNV and YYDKDF (reference sequence). The CDR3 protein is CATSVSGTGNNEQFF. CDR3 in DNA: TGTGCCACCAGCGTATCCGGGACAGGGAACAATGAGCAGTTCTTC.

The sample holds one count of this clone. CDR3 sequence reads: CASSPRDVSNQPQHF. The CDR3 DNA reads TGTGCCAGCTCACCCCGGGACGTGAGCAATCAGCCCCAGCATTTT. The V call is TRBV18, the J call TRBJ1-5; D might be TRBD1 (5 bases). Germline V gene data show CDR1 as KGHSH and CDR2 as LQKENI. This CDR3 has 15 amino acids. Trimming took off 3 bases at V and 1 base at J, with 10 bases between the two ends. Full variable domain (outside the CDR3, taken from reference TRBV18 and TRBJ1-5): NAGVMQNPRHLVRRRGQEARLRCSPMKGHSHVYWYRQLPEEGLKFMVYLQKENIIDESGMPKERFSAEFPKEGPSILRIQQVVRGDSAAYFCASSPRDVSNQPQHFGDGTRLSIL.

The chain employs TRBV10-3 and TRBJ1-5, with D unresolved. CDR1 is ENHRY, CDR2 SYGVKD, per germline. There are 12 residues in the CDR3. The V end lost 4 bases, the J end lost 3 bases, and 4 bases lay between the germline ends. CDR3 nucleotides: TGTGCCATCAGTGGAAACAATCAGCCCCAGCATTTT. Translated: CAISGNNQPQHF.

The V gene is TRBV12-5, the J gene TRBJ1-5; TRBD1 aligns across 7 bases. V shed 6 bases and J 2 bases; nucleotides not matched to a gene: 4. CDR1 and CDR2 (germline): LGHNT, FRNRAP. The CDR3 sequence is 14 residues long. CDR3: CASGEGAGNQPQHF. In DNA form, the CDR3 reads TGTGCTAGTGGGGAGGGGGCAGGCAATCAGCCCCAGCATTTT.

The rearrangement uses TRBV14 and TRBJ1-6, with D unclear. The V and J ends lost 6 bases and 6 bases respectively, with 12 bases between them. The germline V gene encodes CDR1 SGHDN and CDR2 FVKESK. The CDR3 covers 14 residues. This chain's CDR3 is CASREEFPNSPLHF. CDR3 DNA: TGTGCCAGCAGAGAGGAGTTTCCTAATTCACCCCTCCACTTT.

Comments on this clone: Compared with germline, one end of the junction differs, possibly owing to a read error. The V gene is TRBV7-7, the J gene TRBJ2-1, with 8 bases lining up with TRBD1. The CDR3 spans 16 residues. Germline values: CDR1 SSHAT, CDR2 FNYEAQ (reference sequence). CDR3 bases: TGTGCTAGCAGCTTTTCAGGGGGCGCCGGATTGAATGAGCAGTTCTTC. Protein sequence: CASSFSGGAGLNEQFF.

The chain combines TRBV9 with TRBJ2-2, with TRBD1 as a possible D gene (6 bases). Germline-derived CDR1 and CDR2 are SGDLS and YYNGEE. The V and J ends lost 0 bases and 1 base respectively, with 10 bases between them. The CDR3 is made up of 16 amino acids. CDR3 region: CASSVGWGRNTGELFF. DNA for the CDR3: TGTGCCAGCAGCGTAGGTTGGGGGCGGAACACCGGGGAGCTGTTTTTT.